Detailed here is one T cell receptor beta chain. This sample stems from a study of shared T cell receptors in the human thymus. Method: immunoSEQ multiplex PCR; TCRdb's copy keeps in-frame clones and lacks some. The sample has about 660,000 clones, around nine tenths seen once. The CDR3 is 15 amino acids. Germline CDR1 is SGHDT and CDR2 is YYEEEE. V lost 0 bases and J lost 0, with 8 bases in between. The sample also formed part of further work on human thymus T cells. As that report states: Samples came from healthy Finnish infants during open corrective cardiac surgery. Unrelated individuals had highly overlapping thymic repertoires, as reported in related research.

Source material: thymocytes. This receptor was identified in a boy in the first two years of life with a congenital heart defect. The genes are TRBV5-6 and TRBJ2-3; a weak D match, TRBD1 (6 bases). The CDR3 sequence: CASSLVGASTDTQYF. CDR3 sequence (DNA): TGTGCCAGCAGCTTGGTGGGGGCGAGCACAGATACGCAGTATTTT.